Below, one TCR beta chain is given with its context. Via MiXCR, TCRdb re-called the 5' RACE reads, giving one row per CDR3 protein. The sample lists roughly 39,000 distinct CDR3 sequences; 18% were seen once. Per germline, CDR1 MNHEY and CDR2 SVGEGT. The CDR3 extends over 13 amino acids. The V gene lost 5 bases and the J gene lost 7 bases, with 15 bases spanning the gap. The sequence derives from a female donor with breast cancer. The chain is built from TRBV6-2 or TRBV6-3 and TRBJ2-7; TRBD2 is a possible D gene (5 bases). Sequencing was performed on naive CD4+ T cells sorted from a lymph node. Subset specified: naive CD4+ T cells, CD4+CD45RA+CD25-. The CDR3 sequence: CASSPPLAREQYF. The CDR3, as DNA: TGTGCCAGCAGTCCTCCCCTAGCCCGTGAGCAGTACTTC.